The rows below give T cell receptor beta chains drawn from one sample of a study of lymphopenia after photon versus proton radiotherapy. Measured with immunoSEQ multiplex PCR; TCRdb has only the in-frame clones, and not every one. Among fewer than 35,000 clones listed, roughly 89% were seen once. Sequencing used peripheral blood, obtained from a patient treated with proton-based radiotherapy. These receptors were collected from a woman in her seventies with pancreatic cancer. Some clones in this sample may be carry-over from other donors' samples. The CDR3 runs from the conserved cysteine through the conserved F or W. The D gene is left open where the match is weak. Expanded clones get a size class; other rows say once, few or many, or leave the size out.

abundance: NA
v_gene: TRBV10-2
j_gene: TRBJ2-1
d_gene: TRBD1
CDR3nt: TGCGCCAGCAGCCGAGGACAGGGGACCTACAATGAGCAGTTCTTC
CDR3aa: CASSRGQGTYNEQFF

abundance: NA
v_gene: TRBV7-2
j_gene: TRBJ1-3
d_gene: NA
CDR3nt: TGTGCCAGCAGCCCTGAGGGACTCAATACTGGAAACACCATATATTTT
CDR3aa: CASSPEGLNTGNTIYF

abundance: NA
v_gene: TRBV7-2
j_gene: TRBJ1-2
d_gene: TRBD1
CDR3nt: TGTGCCAGCTCGACAGGGGAAAACTATGGCTACACCTTC
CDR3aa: CASSTGENYGYTF

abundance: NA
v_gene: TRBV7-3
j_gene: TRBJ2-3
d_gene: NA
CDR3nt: TGTGCCAGCAGCTCGACCGGGACTTCGATCACAGATACGCAGTATTTT
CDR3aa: CASSSTGTSITDTQYF

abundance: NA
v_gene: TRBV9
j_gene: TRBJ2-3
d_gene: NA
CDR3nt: TGTGCCAGCAGCAAACTACACACAGATACGCAGTATTTT
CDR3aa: CASSKLHTDTQYF

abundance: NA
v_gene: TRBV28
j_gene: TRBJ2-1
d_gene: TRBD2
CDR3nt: TGTGCCACCTTAGCGGGAGGTGTCTACAATGAGCAGTTCTTC
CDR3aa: CATLAGGVYNEQFF

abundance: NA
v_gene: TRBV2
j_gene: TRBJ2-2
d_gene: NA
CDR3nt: TGTGCCAGCAGTTCGGGGAACACCGGGGAGCTGTTTTTT
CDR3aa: CASSSGNTGELFF

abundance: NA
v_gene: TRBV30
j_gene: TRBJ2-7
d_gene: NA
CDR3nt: TGTGCCTGGAGTATTAAACAGACCCACTACGAGCAGTACTTC
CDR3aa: CAWSIKQTHYEQYF

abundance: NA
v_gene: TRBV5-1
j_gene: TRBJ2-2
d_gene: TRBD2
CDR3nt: TGCGCCAGCGGCTTAATATCTAGCGGGACCAACACCGGGGAGCTGTTTTTT
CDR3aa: CASGLISSGTNTGELFF

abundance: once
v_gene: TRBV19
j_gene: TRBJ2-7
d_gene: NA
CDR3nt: TGTGCCAGTAGTATACAAACAGGGTCCGAGCAGTACTTC
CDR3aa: CASSIQTGSEQYF

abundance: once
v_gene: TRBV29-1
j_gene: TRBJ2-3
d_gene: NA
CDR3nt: TGCAGCGTTGATTCATGGAGAGTCACAGATACGCAGTATTTT
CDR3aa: CSVDSWRVTDTQYF

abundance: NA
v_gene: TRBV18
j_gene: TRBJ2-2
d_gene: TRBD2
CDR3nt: TGTGCCAGCTCACCACCGATATTAGCGGGAGCCGGGGAGCTGTTTTTT
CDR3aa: CASSPPILAGAGELFF

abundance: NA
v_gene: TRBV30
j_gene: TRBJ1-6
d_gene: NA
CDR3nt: TGTGCCTGGAGTCAGGGAGGCAATTCACCCCTCCACTTT
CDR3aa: CAWSQGGNSPLHF